The clone carrying this TCR beta chain occurred many times. What it binds is not known. This specimen belongs to a study of regulatory T cells in long-lasting Graves disease. Germline CDR1 MDHEN, CDR2 SYDVKM. V lost 8 bases and J lost 3, with 10 bases in between. The CDR3 length is 12 residues. CDR3-region Arm-PCR and iRepertoire HTBI primers produced the TCR beta libraries. TCRdb re-called the multiplex PCR reads with MiXCR, one entry per CDR3 protein. The data contain over 500,000 distinct CDR3 sequences, less than 20% of them seen just once; the ten biggest clones take up 15% to 20%. This sample's time point: newly diagnosed GD, antithyroid drugs for less than 3 months. Extracted RNA from PBMCs served as the source of the TCR library. General study findings and limits: Persistent disease showed a preference for TRBV28, TRBJ1-2 and TRBJ2-5.

These records were also assigned to another study, of T cells in Graves' hyperthyroidism and ophthalmopathy. According to that study: Uncontrolled infections, other autoimmune diseases, pregnancy or lactation led to exclusion of patients. HTBI primers were employed in a first-round RT-PCR of the TCR CDR3.

The chain combines TRBV28 with TRBJ1-2, with TRBD1 as a possible D gene (6 bases). The clonotype originates from a woman in her twenties or thirties with Graves disease. Material: peripheral blood mononuclear cells (PBMCs), obtained at new diagnosis, from a patient treated with antithyroid drugs. CDR3 coding DNA: TGTGCCAGCGTAGGGGGTTACTATGGCTACACCTTC. This gives the protein CASVGGYYGYTF.